What follows describes a single T cell receptor beta chain. As yet, its antigen is unknown. PCR employed 60 Vbeta and 13 Jbeta primers. Repertoires were generated with immunoSEQ multiplex PCR, while TCRdb's copy carries only in-frame clones and drops some. Here the sample spans under 200,000 clones, roughly 80% being singletons. The sample originates from a study of cytomegalovirus exposure and HLA in healthy donors. Study observations and caveats: For most subjects, TCR beta sequences were reported to predict HLA-A and HLA-B alleles with accuracy.

CDR3 length equals 20 residues. The J segment lost 2 bases and the V segment lost 3 bases, leaving 13 bases of the junction unmatched. CDR1 is MDHEN, CDR2 SYDVKM, per germline. The sequenced sample was PBMCs. The sequence derives from a woman aged 18-29 years in good health and CMV-seronegative. The chain joins TRBV28 to TRBJ1-4, with 12 bases that match TRBD1. The CDR3 sequence is CASSFLGTGGASLTNEKLFF. The DNA for the CDR3 is TGTGCCAGCAGTTTCTTAGGGACAGGGGGCGCTTCTTTGACTAATGAAAAACTGTTTTTT.